This T cell receptor (beta chain) is from a study of type 1 and type 2 diabetes patients. Across the study: Donors were type 1 diabetes, type 2 diabetes, or nondiabetic controls. Across the study, 15 million to 20 million paired-end reads were produced.

The PCR template was genomic DNA. The TCR beta CDR3 region was amplified using 30 forward and 13 reverse primers. TCRdb recomputed calls from the multiplex PCR reads with MiXCR, one row per CDR3 protein. The sample lists fewer than 300,000 distinct CDR3 sequences, more than 40% occurring once. The CDR3 loop spans 15 amino acids. V dropped 5 bases and J dropped 0; count of bases not matched to a gene: 7. The germline V gene has CDR1 GTSNPN and CDR2 SVGIG (reference sequence). Sequencing used peripheral blood mononuclear cells (PBMCs). This receptor was taken from a man between 18 and 35 years old with type 2 diabetes. This rearrangement joins TRBV30 to TRBJ1-1, with 9 bases fitting TRBD1. CDR3 residues: CAWRGQGSMNTEAFF. CDR3 DNA: TGTGCCTGGCGCGGACAGGGGAGTATGAACACTGAAGCTTTCTTT.